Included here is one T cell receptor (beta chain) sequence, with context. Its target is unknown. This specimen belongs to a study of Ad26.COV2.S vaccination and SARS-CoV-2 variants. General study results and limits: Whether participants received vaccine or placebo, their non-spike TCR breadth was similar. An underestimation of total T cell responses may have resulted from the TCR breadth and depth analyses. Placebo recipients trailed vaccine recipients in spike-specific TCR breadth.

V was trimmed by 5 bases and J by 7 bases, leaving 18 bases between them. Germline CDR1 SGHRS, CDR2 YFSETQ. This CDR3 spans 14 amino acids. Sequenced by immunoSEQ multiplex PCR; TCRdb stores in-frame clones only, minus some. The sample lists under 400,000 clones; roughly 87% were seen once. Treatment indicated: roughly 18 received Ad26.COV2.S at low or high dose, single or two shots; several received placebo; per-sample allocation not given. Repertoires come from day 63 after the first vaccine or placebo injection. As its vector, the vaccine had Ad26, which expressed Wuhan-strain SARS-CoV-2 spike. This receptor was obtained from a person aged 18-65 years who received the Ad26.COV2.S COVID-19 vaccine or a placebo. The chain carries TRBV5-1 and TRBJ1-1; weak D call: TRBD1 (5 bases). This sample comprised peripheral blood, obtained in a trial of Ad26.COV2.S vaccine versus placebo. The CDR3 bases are TGCGCCAGCAGAAACTGGGGACGGGCACATGAAGCTTTCTTT. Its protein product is CASRNWGRAHEAFF.